This T cell receptor (beta chain) was recovered during a study of T cells in Graves' hyperthyroidism and ophthalmopathy. Study in general: Specimen type is peripheral blood, collected at initial diagnosis prior to any treatment.

There are many counts of this clonotype. RNA transcripts were the template for amplifying TCR beta CDR3 regions. Carried out on the TCR CDR3, a first-round RT-PCR used the HTBI primer set. TCRdb re-analysed the multiplex PCR reads in MiXCR, keeping a single row per CDR3 protein. The sample includes about 640,000 distinct CDR3 sequences, 20% of them seen just once. Deletions cut 2 bases from V and 2 bases from J, with 16 bases between. Germline V gene lookup returns CDR1 SEHNR and CDR2 FQNEAQ (reference sequence). CDR3 size: 17 residues. It was uncontrolled infection, other autoimmune disease, pregnancy or lactation that excluded patients. Orbital computed tomography and thyroid ultrasound, together with serum TRAb and thyroxine and clinical symptoms, were used for diagnoses. PBMCs stemmed from 8.5 to 10 ml fresh peripheral blood.

The clonotype comes from a man younger than 45 with Graves' ophthalmopathy. What was sequenced was blood. The V call is TRBV7-9, the J call TRBJ2-1; maybe TRBD2 (5 bases). CDR3 sequence reads: CASSLSAGGQAYNEQFF. As DNA, the CDR3 is TGTGCCAGCAGCTTAAGTGCGGGCGGGCAAGCCTACAATGAGCAGTTCTTC.